The 31 T cell receptor beta chains in this list originate from one sample, sequenced in a study of blood T cell repertoires in COVID-19. The assay was immunoSEQ multiplex PCR, and TCRdb's table has in-frame clones only and misses some. The sample lists more than 60,000 clones, roughly 84% occurring once. Specimen: peripheral blood. The receptors originated from a man aged 45-60 years with acute or convalescent COVID-19.

This chain uses TRBV6-5 with TRBJ1-6, with 7 bases identical to TRBD1. The CDR3 length is 13 residues. CDR1 and CDR2 (germline): MNHEY, SVGAGI. Losses at the gene ends were 8 bases for V and 7 bases for J; bases not matched to a gene: 5. CDR3 region: CASGETGNSPLHF. CDR3 DNA sequence: TGTGCCAGCGGCGAGACAGGGAATTCACCCCTCCACTTT.

This clone turned up a few times. The chain carries TRBV25-1 and TRBJ1-2; 8 positions agree with TRBD1. Germline lookup yields CDR1 MGHDK and CDR2 SYGVNS. V lost 1 base and J lost 7; bases outside the gene matches: 8. CDR3 length equals 15 residues. The CDR3 sequence is CASSELLGQGTGYTF. The CDR3 DNA reads as TGTGCCAGCAGTGAATTATTAGGACAGGGCACTGGCTACACCTTC.

This clone was picked up one time. The CDR3 loop reads CASSLGGSVNEQFF. Here the CDR3 DNA reads TGCGCCAGCAGCTTGGGCGGTAGTGTCAATGAGCAGTTCTTC. This chain joins TRBV5-1 and TRBJ2-1; D uncertain. V lost 0 bases, J lost 6 bases, and 10 bases lay in between. CDR3 length: 14 amino acids. CDR1 and CDR2 (germline): SGHRS, YFSETQ.

The chain combines TRBV6-6 with TRBJ2-7; 7 nucleotides line up with TRBD2. Per germline, CDR1 MNHNY and CDR2 SVGAGI (reference sequence). V was clipped by 4 bases and J by 3 bases; unmatched bases: 3. There are 13 residues in the CDR3. The CDR3 here is CASSSASGYEQYF. The CDR3 bases are TGTGCCAGCAGTTCGGCTAGCGGCTACGAGCAGTACTTC.

This chain connects TRBV5-4 to TRBJ2-1, with 9 bases that match TRBD1. The CDR3 is made up of 15 amino acids. CDR1 is SGHNT and CDR2 is YYREEE in the germline V gene (reference sequence). V shed 7 bases, J shed 3 bases, and the junction held 8 bases outside the gene matches. CDR3 bases: TGTGCCAGCCTCCAACAGGGGGCAAGCTACAATGAGCAGTTCTTC. Its translation is CASLQQGASYNEQFF.

The gene calls are TRBV6-6 and TRBJ2-5; 8 nucleotides agree with TRBD2. Germline values: CDR1 MNHNY, CDR2 SVGAGI (reference sequence). The length of the CDR3 is 12 residues. With V trimmed by 4 bases and J by 5 bases, 0 bases remained unmatched. CDR3 in DNA: TGTGCCAGCAGTTCGGGAGGGGAGACCCAGTACTTC. Encoded protein: CASSSGGETQYF.

This chain links TRBV6-2 or TRBV6-3 with TRBJ1-6; perhaps TRBD1 as D (6 bases). Germline V CDR1 and CDR2: MNHEY, SVGEGT. V was pared by 4 bases and J by 8 bases, with 15 bases between. This CDR3 is 15 amino acids long. CDR3 sequence: CASSFRGQLDSPLHF. CDR3 DNA: TGTGCCAGCAGTTTTAGAGGACAGTTGGATTCACCCCTCCACTTT.

The chain is built from TRBV19 and TRBJ1-2; no clear D gene. V was clipped by 3 bases and J by 2 bases, with 10 bases between them. CDR1 is LNHDA and CDR2 is SQIVND in the germline V gene (reference sequence). The CDR3 length is 14 residues. CDR3 amino acids: CASSIVAGNYGYTF. The CDR3 DNA reads TGTGCCAGTAGTATCGTGGCAGGAAACTATGGCTACACCTTC.

This rearrangement joins TRBV7-2 to TRBJ1-2; 10 bases fit TRBD1. Trimming cost V 2 bases and J 6 bases; bases outside gene matches: 3. Germline CDR1 reads SGHTA; CDR2 reads FQGNSA. The CDR3 sequence is 14 residues long. This chain's CDR3 is CASSLLTGGNGYTF. CDR3 in DNA: TGTGCCAGCAGCTTATTGACAGGGGGCAATGGCTACACCTTC.

V is TRBV12-3 or TRBV12-4 and J is TRBJ2-7, with 7 bases identical to TRBD2. Germline trimming cut 7 bases from V and 5 bases from J; bases unmatched to any gene: 8. This CDR3 is 13 amino acids long. Written as DNA, the CDR3 is TGTGCCAGCAACCATGGGGGGGAAGACGAGCAGTACTTC. It is translated as CASNHGGEDEQYF.

The chain uses TRBV28 and TRBJ2-1; TRBD1 aligns across 9 bases. This CDR3 spans 16 amino acids. Germline CDR1 and CDR2: MDHEN and SYDVKM. Trimming took 6 bases from V and 0 from J; bases not matched to a gene: 6. CDR3: CASRSSGQGSYNEQFF. The CDR3, as DNA: TGTGCCAGCAGGTCTTCGGGACAGGGCTCCTACAATGAGCAGTTCTTC.

The J gene is TRBJ2-3, the V gene TRBV9; 10 nucleotides align to TRBD2. Germline values: CDR1 SGDLS, CDR2 YYNGEE. With 0 bases clipped from V and 6 bases from J, the junction kept 1 base outside the gene matches. The CDR3 consists of 14 residues. In nucleotides, the CDR3 is TGTGCCAGCAGCGTAGGACTAGCGGGTGATACGCAGTATTTT. Translation: CASSVGLAGDTQYF. Variable domain in full (rest from reference TRBV9 and TRBJ2-3): DSGVTQTPKHLITATGQRVTLRCSPRSGDLSVYWYQQSLDQGLQFLIQYYNGEERAKGNILERFSAQQFPDLHSELNLSSLELGDSALYFCASSVGLAGDTQYFGPGTRLTVL.

The V gene is TRBV3-1 (or the pseudogene TRBV3-2), the J gene TRBJ1-2; 8 nucleotides agree with TRBD1. The CDR3 covers 15 residues. CDR1 is LGHDT and CDR2 is YNNKEL in the germline V gene (reference sequence). Losses at the gene ends were 0 bases for V and 7 bases for J; bases not matched to a gene: 7. The CDR3: CASSQDRTGRGGYTF. DNA for the CDR3: TGTGCCAGCAGCCAAGATAGGACAGGGCGGGGTGGCTACACCTTC.

The chain combines TRBV2 with TRBJ2-7, with 7 bases lining up with TRBD1. The CDR3 totals 13 residues. J lost 7 bases, V lost 2 bases, and 5 bases had no gene match. Germline values: CDR1 SNHLY, CDR2 FYNNEI. As DNA, the CDR3 is TGTGCCAGCAGTGAAACACAGGGGTGGGAGCAGTACTTC. It translates to CASSETQGWEQYF. Filled out from reference TRBV2 and TRBJ2-7, the complete variable domain reads EPEVTQTPSHQVTQMGQEVILRCVPISNHLYFYWYRQILGQKVEFLVSFYNNEISEKSEIFDDQFSVERPDGSNFTLKIRSTKLEDSAMYFCASSETQGWEQYFGPGTRLTVT.

The chain is built from TRBV9 and TRBJ2-1; 7 nucleotides align to TRBD1. The CDR3 loop spans 15 amino acids. Trimming cost V 0 bases and J 3 bases; bases outside gene matches: 3. Germline assignment: CDR1 SGDLS and CDR2 YYNGEE. CDR3 region: CASSVDGTDYNEQFF. The CDR3 nucleotides are TGTGCCAGCAGCGTAGACGGGACAGACTACAATGAGCAGTTCTTC.

The chain carries TRBV27 and TRBJ2-7, with a possible D match to TRBD1 (5 bases). Germline V CDR1 and CDR2: MNHEY, SMNVEV (reference sequence). The germline V and J ends were trimmed by 6 bases and 0 bases, with 6 bases remaining between them. The length of the CDR3 is 12 residues. This chain's CDR3 is CASSDSSYEQYF. CDR3 DNA: TGTGCCAGCAGCGACAGCTCCTACGAGCAGTACTTC.

The chain recombines TRBV19 with TRBJ2-1; D perhaps matches TRBD2 (6 bases). V was trimmed by 3 bases and J by 7 bases, leaving 16 bases between them. The CDR3 is 15 residues long. Germline CDR1 is LNHDA and CDR2 is SQIVND (reference sequence). CDR3 DNA: TGTGCCAGTAGTATTAGTGGCTACCGGGGGAATGAGCAGTTCTTC. Encoded protein: CASSISGYRGNEQFF.

The chain has TRBV7-8 and TRBJ2-6; tentatively, D is TRBD1 (6 bases). This CDR3 has 16 residues. Germline V lookup: CDR1 SGHVS, CDR2 FQNEAQ. Trimming removed 5 bases at V and 2 bases at J, with 13 bases between. The DNA for the CDR3 is TGTGCCAGCAGCCCCGGACAGATTGCTGGGGCCAACGTCCTGACTTTC. Its translation: CASSPGQIAGANVLTF.

This chain joins TRBV18 and TRBJ2-7; 8 bases line up with TRBD2. The CDR3 loop spans 15 amino acids. Germline CDR1 KGHSH, CDR2 LQKENI. V lost 2 bases to trimming and J lost 4 bases; unmatched junction nucleotides: 7. CDR3 amino acids: CASSPTAGGRYEQYF. For the CDR3, the DNA is TGTGCCAGCTCACCAACGGCGGGAGGTCGGTACGAGCAGTACTTC.

The CDR3: CASSQELGQGDTGELFF. The CDR3 DNA is TGCGCCAGCAGCCAAGAGTTAGGACAGGGTGACACCGGGGAGCTGTTTTTT. The V and J genes are TRBV4-3 and TRBJ2-2; TRBD1 aligns across 8 bases. The germline gives CDR1 LGHNA, CDR2 YSLEER. CDR3 size: 17 residues. The V and J ends lost 0 bases and 3 bases, in that order; junction bases with no gene match: 6.

The chain combines TRBV19 with TRBJ1-6; 8 bases align to TRBD1. V lost 6 bases, J lost 9 bases, and 7 bases stayed unmatched. The CDR3 covers 14 residues. Germline V gene sequence: CDR1 LNHDA, CDR2 SQIVND (reference sequence). This CDR3 is CASSDTGGISPLHF. CDR3 bases: TGTGCCAGTAGCGATACAGGGGGAATTTCACCCCTCCACTTT.

The chain links TRBV4-1 to TRBJ1-1; 8 bases are a match to TRBD1. The CDR3 has 19 amino acids. Germline V gives CDR1 MGHRA, CDR2 YSYEKL. V was pared by 3 bases and J by 4 bases, with 19 bases of the junction left unmatched. Here the CDR3 DNA reads TGCGCCAGCAGCCAGCCCTCTTCGCGTCCCGGGACAGGCAGCACTGAAGCTTTCTTT. Its translation: CASSQPSSRPGTGSTEAFF.

The chain joins TRBV6-5 to TRBJ2-3, with D maybe TRBD2 (5 bases). CDR1 and CDR2 from the germline V gene are MNHEY and SVGAGI. Trimming removed 6 bases at V and 0 bases at J, with 13 bases between. This CDR3 contains 15 residues. For the CDR3, the DNA is TGTGCCAGCAGACGCGCGGGCTATAGCACAGATACGCAGTATTTT. Amino acids: CASRRAGYSTDTQYF.

The genes are TRBV12-5 and TRBJ2-2; TRBD2 matches at 11 bases. The V and J ends lost 6 bases and 4 bases, in that order; junction bases with no gene match: 19. CDR1 LGHNT and CDR2 FRNRAP come from the germline V gene. This CDR3 contains 20 residues. CDR3 sequence: CASGYVQPFRLAGSTGELFF. The CDR3 coding sequence is TGTGCTAGTGGATACGTCCAACCCTTCAGACTAGCGGGAAGCACCGGGGAGCTGTTTTTT.

This clone turned up a few times. The chain has TRBV7-6 and TRBJ2-3; D may be TRBD1 (5 bases). Germline values: CDR1 SGHVS, CDR2 FNYEAQ. The germline V and J ends were trimmed by 3 bases and 2 bases, with 15 bases remaining between them. The CDR3 spans 16 residues. The CDR3 sequence is CASSFNGAKNTDTQYF. The DNA of the CDR3 is TGTGCCAGCAGCTTCAATGGGGCGAAGAACACAGATACGCAGTATTTT.

The chain has TRBV5-1 and TRBJ2-3, with TRBD2 identical over 11 bases. Losses at the gene ends were 2 bases for V and 2 bases for J; bases not matched to a gene: 4. The CDR3 totals 16 residues. Germline CDR1 reads SGHRS; CDR2 reads YFSETQ. The CDR3 spells CASSFGTSGPTDTQYF. CDR3 coding DNA: TGCGCCAGCAGCTTCGGGACTAGCGGCCCCACAGATACGCAGTATTTT.

CDR3 DNA sequence: TGTGCCAGCAGTCCGGGGGGAAGGGATAGCAATCAGCCCCAGCATTTT. Translated: CASSPGGRDSNQPQHF. The gene calls are TRBV28 and TRBJ1-5, with D possibly being TRBD1 (5 bases). The ends were cut back, 5 bases at V and 0 bases at J, with 14 bases in the middle. Germline lookup yields CDR1 MDHEN and CDR2 SYDVKM. There are 16 residues in the CDR3.

This rearrangement joins TRBV27 to TRBJ2-7, with 9 bases identical to TRBD1. The CDR3 contains 17 residues. CDR1 is MNHEY, CDR2 SMNVEV, per germline (reference sequence). Trimming took 4 bases from V and 2 from J; bases not matched to a gene: 12. CDR3 bases: TGTGCCAGCAGTTCCGACGCCTCTCGGACAGGGGCCTACGAGCAGTACTTC. Translated: CASSSDASRTGAYEQYF.

V is TRBV6-6 and J is TRBJ2-2, with D perhaps matching TRBD2 (6 bases). V dropped 5 bases and J dropped 0 bases, with 19 bases sitting between them. The CDR3 sequence is 18 residues long. Germline CDR1 is MNHNY and CDR2 is SVGAGI (reference sequence). The CDR3 sequence: CASSPALGGLTNTGELFF. CDR3 DNA: TGTGCCAGCAGTCCTGCCCTAGGAGGGCTTACGAACACCGGGGAGCTGTTTTTT.

The rearrangement uses TRBV13 and TRBJ2-7; weak D call: TRBD1 (6 bases). From germline, CDR1 is PRHDT and CDR2 FYEKMQ (reference sequence). This CDR3 spans 17 amino acids. Trimming took off 5 bases at V and 4 bases at J, with 24 bases between the two ends. The CDR3 reads CASSPRRRSGTPYEQYF. CDR3 nucleotide sequence: TGTGCCAGCAGCCCCCGCCGTAGGTCCGGGACACCTTACGAGCAGTACTTC.

V usage is TRBV10-1 and J usage is TRBJ2-3, with D uncertain. V was cut by 4 bases and J by 2 bases, with 10 bases left in between. The CDR3 totals 14 residues. Germline-derived CDR1 and CDR2 are WNHNN and SYGVQD (reference sequence). In DNA form, the CDR3 reads TGCGCCAGCAGTGCCCTACTCTACACAGATACGCAGTATTTT. Translating gives CASSALLYTDTQYF.